This T cell receptor beta chain derives from a study of cytomegalovirus exposure and HLA in healthy donors (TCRdb year 2017). Describing the broader study: An earlier analysis of 587 of the donors reported 250 to 350 Gb of sequence data and more than 90 million unique TCR beta sequences from roughly 180 million T cells. Roughly 300 gigabases of sequencing data and 70 million to 85 million unique TCR sequences were included in an early release covering several hundred HLA-typed donors. Among the roughly 400 genotyped donors, around 81% belonged to the genetic ancestry cluster associated with self-reported Caucasian donors. The study aimed to test whether signatures of past pathogen exposure could be identified by cataloging public T cell receptors. The study profiled the T cell repertoires of 550 to 700 subjects by immunosequencing and related them to cytomegalovirus serostatus. In addition to the first cohort of 650 to 800 subjects, a separate validation cohort of 130 or so different subjects was used. The study combined high-throughput TCR immunosequencing, statistical association of individual TCRs with disease status, and machine learning to predict cytomegalovirus infection status. In a later analysis, previously published TCR beta repertoires from about 640 donors were re-analyzed and high-resolution HLA genotyping was added so that TCR occurrence patterns could be studied. Rather than using new phenotypic data, the later analysis identified candidate immune exposures from TCR beta sequences and from how often those sequences occurred across donors. An earlier analysis of 500 to 750 of the donors applied high-throughput TCR beta sequencing to assess whether each TCR beta V gene segment acted as functional or pseudogenic. Donor age, sex, ethnicity and CMV serostatus were compiled together with the repertoire data. Genome-wide SNP genotypes for about 55% of the roughly 670 donors were used in a later genetic analysis, which treated that subset as a discovery cohort. All discovery cohort repertoires had been generated on a single sequencing platform. HLA typing covered class I and class II loci at four-digit resolution. The number of donors typed differed by locus, with about 629-630 for A, B, C, DRB1 and DQB1, 522 for DQA1, 606 for DPA1, and over 400 for DPB1. Four to six DR-DQ haplotypes were handled as single units for association and clustering, since linkage in the cohort was strong. Across about 370 genotyped donors of the cohort, an average of about 250,000 unique TCR beta nucleotide sequences per donor were sequenced, and roughly 18% of those sequences were non-productive.

The cohort consisted of 650 to 850 healthy bone marrow donors. At the time of sampling, every cohort member was nominally healthy, though immune exposures that went unrecorded were likely present. The donor tested CMV seronegative and was one of the 352 seronegative cohort members. A peripheral blood sample was provided by each donor, and peripheral blood mononuclear cells were used for TCR beta sequencing. The Qiagen DNeasy Blood Extraction Kit was used to extract genomic DNA from the blood cell samples. Points on this clone: The target of this receptor is not known.

On the study overall, not on this receptor specifically: Strong co-occurrence of HLA alleles, especially DR and DQ, made assigning TCR associations to individual alleles difficult. In a later analysis, HLA-associated TCR beta chains showed more clonal expansion and lower generation probabilities than non-associated chains that were equally common. According to a later analysis, TCR association rates differed among HLA loci, with DRB1 alleles showing the most associated TCRs and HLA-C alleles showing the fewest. The 87-base-pair reads could not distinguish some IMGT-functional V segments, including TRBV6-2 and TRBV6-3, so those segments were excluded. Correlated functional status among segregating V segments might reflect linkage disequilibrium, but an unknown experimental factor could not be ruled out. A later analysis associated about 17,000 TCR beta sequences with specific HLA alleles at a false discovery rate of 0.05. Only TCR beta chains were sequenced in this cohort, and the absence of alpha or paired-chain data limited detectable features. A later analysis found that most CMV-associated TCR beta chains appeared HLA-restricted, with HLA associations seemingly driven largely by CMV exposure. The authors suggested that the approach could potentially be extended to other disease states and immunological phenotypes. A later genetic analysis reported fewer N-insertions in productive TCRs among donors in an Asian-associated ancestry cluster than the approximately 700-donor mean. A later genetic analysis associated a missense DCLRE1C variant with V-gene and J-gene trimming of TCR beta chains, and an independent cohort replicated the association. For the cohort, immune exposure information was limited to CMV serostatus. A cluster of highly shared sequence variants was judged likely to be a technical artifact of the sequencing pipeline. In the study, roughly 160 TCR beta chains were listed as associated with cytomegalovirus. In vitro tests confirmed that a few of the cytomegalovirus-associated TCR beta chains recognize cytomegalovirus antigens. In an earlier analysis of approximately 600 of the donors, most TCR beta V segments were observed in productive rearrangements about 87% or about 30% of the time, broadly matching IMGT annotations. Because HLA typing was unavailable for some donors at each locus, only the typed subset was used in association tests. In both the original and validation cohorts, the classifier was reported to diagnose cytomegalovirus status with high specificity and sensitivity. Presence/absence analyses assumed roughly uniform sequencing depth across donors, an assumption that may not hold. The earlier analysis of some 560 of the donors excluded roughly 17 rarely observed V segments, including chromosome 9 orphons, because counts were too low. While some public TCRs were present in many individuals, most TCR sequences turned up only very rarely across donors. A further reported finding was that TCR beta sequences accurately predicted the HLA-A and HLA-B alleles for most subjects in the first cohort. According to a later analysis, parvovirus B19, influenza, CMV and Epstein-Barr virus appeared linked to several top co-occurrence clusters.

The method behind the library was the immunoSEQ multiplex PCR assay. The multiplex PCR relied on a mix of 60 forward primers for TCR Vbeta segments and 13 reverse primers for TCR Jbeta segments. The CDR3 region of rearranged TCR beta genes was amplified from genomic DNA by a multiplex PCR assay. The Illumina HiSeq System was used to sequence the amplified TCR beta libraries as 87-base-pair reads. From the authors' description of their analysis: A later analysis tallied 75 million to 95 million unique TCR beta chains across the 666 repertoires, and roughly 11 million of those chains were shared by two or more donors. A nearest-neighbor algorithm error-corrected the raw reads and collapsed the reads into unique sequences, merging closely related sequences to remove PCR and sequencing errors. Alignment of CDR3 sequences to IMGT reference sequences was used to assign V, D and J gene segments. For a sequence to be retained, at least a six-nucleotide match to both a V gene segment and a J gene segment was required. A rearrangement was called productive if the CDR3 had no stop codons and remained in frame with V and J, and every other rearrangement was called non-productive. Following IMGT convention, CDR3 was defined as the stretch from the second conserved V-encoded cysteine to the conserved J-encoded phenylalanine. The earlier analysis of about 500 of the donors excluded sequences that lacked an unambiguous match to a single V gene segment. An earlier analysis of about 590 of the donors classified V segments as functional when productive rearrangements were above 56.7% and as segregating when the standard deviation between donors was above 5%. A statistical classification framework was built for diagnosing cytomegalovirus status from the catalog of TCR beta chain sequences. V and J gene assignment, in a later analysis, came from comparing TCR nucleotide sequences with IMGT/GENE-DB human TR gene sequences. In a later analysis, CDR3 sequences and most-parsimonious VDJ recombination scenarios were assigned using the TCRdist pipeline. In a later analysis, every TCR beta chain was defined by the combination of its CDR3 amino acid sequence and its V-gene family, and reads without a unique V-gene family were dropped. To address suspected cross-contamination and a sequencing artifact, a later analysis removed under 600 highly shared, low-generation-probability nucleotide sequences. In a later analysis, a clonal expansion index was calculated for each public chain from normalized within-repertoire ranks of inferred template counts. In a later analysis, generation probabilities were computed with a VDJ recombination model fitted to out-of-frame rearrangements, and the resulting probabilities were checked against IGoR. Hypergeometric tests were used in a later analysis to score TCR-TCR, TCR-HLA and TCR-CMV co-occurrence, with a repertoire-size bias correction applied to the TCR pairs. A later analysis estimated false discovery rates by permuting HLA or CMV assignments 20 times. In a later analysis, co-occurring TCRs were grouped with DBSCAN, and TCRdist sequence similarity was added when clustering was performed within HLA-allele-positive subsets. Repertoires with fewer than 30,000 or more than 120,000 public chains, plus five repertoires with anomalous nucleotide sharing, were excluded from co-occurrence clustering. What TCRdb holds here is the immuneACCESS table cut down to in-frame rearrangements. Part of the clones is not present; checked against another copy, under half of the missing clones reflect an unresolved V gene, and the others are unexplained. That table gives V, J and clone size, and the DNA gave D and trimming. The record for this sample contains about 150,000 clones. The top ten hold under 2% of the sample.

From the germline V gene, CDR1 is SQVTM and CDR2 is ANQGSEA. The CDR3 runs 11 amino acids, cysteine and phenylalanine included. Just the 33-base CDR3 DNA is kept, in frame starting at base 1. V sheds 6 bases and J sheds 4 bases, leaving 7 bases between their ends. The receptor was derived from a woman aged 50 to 65 in good health and CMV-seronegative. Input material: PBMCs. The rearrangement joined TRBV29-1 to TRBJ2-1, with the D gene not clear enough to name. The CDR3 sequence is CSVAIYNEQFF. The DNA sequence is TGCAGCGTCGCTATTTACAATGAGCAGTTCTTC.